A single TCR beta chain is shown here with its context. The data were produced by immunoSEQ multiplex PCR, yet TCRdb's version contains in-frame clones alone and is incomplete. The profile shows 100,000 to 130,000 clones, approximately 86% of them singletons. This entry comes from a study of cytomegalovirus exposure and HLA in healthy donors. With V trimmed by 3 bases and J by 7 bases, 5 bases remained unmatched. From germline, CDR1 is SGHDT and CDR2 YYEEEE. This CDR3 comprises 15 residues. This sequence originates from a woman aged 18-29 years in good health and CMV-seronegative. The V gene is TRBV5-6, the J gene TRBJ1-6, with 9 bases identical to TRBD1. Sequencing was performed on PBMCs. The CDR3 sequence is CASSSGGTGNSPLHF. CDR3 coding DNA: TGTGCCAGCAGCTCGGGGGGGACAGGGAATTCACCCCTCCACTTT. Full variable domain (outside the CDR3, taken from reference TRBV5-6 and TRBJ1-6): DAGVTQSPTHLIKTRGQQVTLRCSPKSGHDTVSWYQQALGQGPQFIFQYYEEEERQRGNFPDRFSGHQFPNYSSELNVNALLLGDSALYLCASSSGGTGNSPLHFGNGTRLTVT.